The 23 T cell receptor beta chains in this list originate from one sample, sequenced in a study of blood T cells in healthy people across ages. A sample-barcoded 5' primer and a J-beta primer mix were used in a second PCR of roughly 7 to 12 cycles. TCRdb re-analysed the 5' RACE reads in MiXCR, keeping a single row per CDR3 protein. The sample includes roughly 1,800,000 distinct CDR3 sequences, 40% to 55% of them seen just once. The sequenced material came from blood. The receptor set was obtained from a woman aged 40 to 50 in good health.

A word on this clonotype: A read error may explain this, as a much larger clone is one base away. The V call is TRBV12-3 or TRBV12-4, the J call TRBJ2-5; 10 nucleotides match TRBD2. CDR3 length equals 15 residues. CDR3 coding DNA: TGTGCCGGCAGTTTAGCTAGCGGGGGAAGAGAGACCCAGTACTTC. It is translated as CAGSLASGGRETQYF.

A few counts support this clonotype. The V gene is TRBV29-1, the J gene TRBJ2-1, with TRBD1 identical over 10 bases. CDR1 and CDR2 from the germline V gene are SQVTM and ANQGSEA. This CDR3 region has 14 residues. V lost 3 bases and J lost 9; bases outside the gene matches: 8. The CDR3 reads CSVEGWTGGTEQFF. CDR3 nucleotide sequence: TGCAGCGTTGAGGGCTGGACAGGGGGGACTGAGCAGTTCTTC.

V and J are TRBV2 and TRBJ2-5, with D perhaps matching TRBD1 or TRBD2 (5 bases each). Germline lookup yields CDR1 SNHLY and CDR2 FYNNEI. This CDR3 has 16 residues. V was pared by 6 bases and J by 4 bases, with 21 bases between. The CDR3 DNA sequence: TGTGCCAGCAGGGGGGATAGCCGTGTGGTTTCAGAGACCCAGTACTTC. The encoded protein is CASRGDSRVVSETQYF.

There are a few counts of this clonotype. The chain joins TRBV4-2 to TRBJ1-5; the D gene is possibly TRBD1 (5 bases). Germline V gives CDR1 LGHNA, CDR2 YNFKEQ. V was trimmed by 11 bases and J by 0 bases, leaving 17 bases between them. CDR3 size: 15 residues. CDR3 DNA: TGTGCCGCAGGACCTGGGGACGATAGCAATCAGCCCCAGCATTTT. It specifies CAAGPGDDSNQPQHF.

Written as DNA, the CDR3 is TGTGCCAGCAGCCTACGGGGTGTAGGGGGCGGAGGCCAGCCCCAGCATTTT. Its protein is CASSLRGVGGGGQPQHF. The chain uses TRBV27 and TRBJ1-5; 7 bases align to TRBD1. CDR1 is MNHEY, CDR2 SMNVEV, per germline (reference sequence). Losses at the gene ends were 6 bases for V and 7 bases for J; bases not matched to a gene: 18. The CDR3 runs to 17 residues.

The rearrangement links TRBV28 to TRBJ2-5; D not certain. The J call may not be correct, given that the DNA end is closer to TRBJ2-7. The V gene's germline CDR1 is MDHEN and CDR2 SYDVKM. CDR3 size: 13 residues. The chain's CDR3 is CASSQTGPDEQYF. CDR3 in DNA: TGTGCCAGCAGCCAAACCGGCCCGGACGAGCAGTACTTC.

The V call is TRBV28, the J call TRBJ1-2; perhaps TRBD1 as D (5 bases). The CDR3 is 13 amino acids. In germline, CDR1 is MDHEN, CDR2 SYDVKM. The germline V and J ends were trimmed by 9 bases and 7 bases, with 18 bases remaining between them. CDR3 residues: CASLNGQGGGYTF. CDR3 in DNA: TGTGCCAGTCTGAATGGGCAGGGAGGTGGCTACACCTTC.

The CDR3: CASSPETGSFYEQYF. CDR3 sequence (DNA): TGTGCCAGCAGCCCCGAGACAGGAAGCTTTTACGAGCAGTACTTC. The chain has TRBV7-2 and TRBJ2-1, with D perhaps matching TRBD1 (6 bases). The end of the DNA fits TRBJ2-7 better, so the J call may be wrong. Germline CDR1 SGHTA, CDR2 FQGNSA. CDR3 size: 15 residues.

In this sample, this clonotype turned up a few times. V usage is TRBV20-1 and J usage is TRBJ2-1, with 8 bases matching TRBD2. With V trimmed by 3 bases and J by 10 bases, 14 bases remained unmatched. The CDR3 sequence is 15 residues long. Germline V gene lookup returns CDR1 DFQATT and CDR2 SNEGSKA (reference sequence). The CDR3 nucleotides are TGCAGTGCTAGTCCTGCGGGGGGCCCAACGGCGGAGCAGTTCTTC. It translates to CSASPAGGPTAEQFF.

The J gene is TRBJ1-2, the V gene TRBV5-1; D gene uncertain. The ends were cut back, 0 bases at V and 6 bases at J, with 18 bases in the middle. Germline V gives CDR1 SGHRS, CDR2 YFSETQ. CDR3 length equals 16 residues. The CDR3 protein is CASSLGHSPFVNGYTF. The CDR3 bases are TGCGCCAGCAGCTTGGGTCACTCCCCTTTCGTCAATGGCTACACCTTC.

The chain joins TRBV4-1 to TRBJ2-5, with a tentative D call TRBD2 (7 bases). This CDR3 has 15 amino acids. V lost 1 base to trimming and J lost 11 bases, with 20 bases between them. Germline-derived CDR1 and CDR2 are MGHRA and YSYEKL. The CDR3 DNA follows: TGCGCCAGCAGCCAAGTGTGGGGGGGCGGCAATGAGCAGTACTTC. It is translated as CASSQVWGGGNEQYF.

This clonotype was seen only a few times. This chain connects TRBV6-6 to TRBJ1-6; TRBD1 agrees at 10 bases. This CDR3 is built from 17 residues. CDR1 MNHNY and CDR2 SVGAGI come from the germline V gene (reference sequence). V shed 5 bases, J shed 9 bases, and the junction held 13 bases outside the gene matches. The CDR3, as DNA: TGTGCCAGCAGTCCTTCAGCCGGGACAGGGGTGGTTTCACCCCTCCACTTT. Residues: CASSPSAGTGVVSPLHF.

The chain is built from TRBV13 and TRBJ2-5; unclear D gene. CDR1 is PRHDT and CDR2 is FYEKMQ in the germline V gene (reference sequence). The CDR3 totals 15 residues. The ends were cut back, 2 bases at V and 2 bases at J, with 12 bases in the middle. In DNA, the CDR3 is TGTGCCAGCAGCTTAAGAGCGAGTTTACAAGAGACCCAGTACTTC. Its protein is CASSLRASLQETQYF.

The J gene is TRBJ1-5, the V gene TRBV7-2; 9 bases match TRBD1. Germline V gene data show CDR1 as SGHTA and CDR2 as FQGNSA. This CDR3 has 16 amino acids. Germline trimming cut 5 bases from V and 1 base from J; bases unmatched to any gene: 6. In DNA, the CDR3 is TGTGCCAGCAGCCCTGGGGACAGGGTGAGCAATCAGCCCCAGCATTTT. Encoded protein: CASSPGDRVSNQPQHF.

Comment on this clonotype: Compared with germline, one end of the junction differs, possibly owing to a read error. CDR3 bases: TGTGCTAGCAGCGCGGGACTAGCGGCCCAAGAGACCCAGTACTTC. Translation gives CASSAGLAAQETQYF. The V gene is TRBV7-7, the J gene TRBJ2-5; 11 positions match TRBD2. There are 15 residues in the CDR3. The germline V gene encodes CDR1 SSHAT and CDR2 FNYEAQ (reference sequence).

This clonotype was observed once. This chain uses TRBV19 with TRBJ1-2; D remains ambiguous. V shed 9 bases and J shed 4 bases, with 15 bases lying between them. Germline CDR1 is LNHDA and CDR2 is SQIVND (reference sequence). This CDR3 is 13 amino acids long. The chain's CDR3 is CAREKFRGYGYTF. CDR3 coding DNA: TGTGCCAGAGAGAAATTTAGAGGCTATGGCTACACCTTC.

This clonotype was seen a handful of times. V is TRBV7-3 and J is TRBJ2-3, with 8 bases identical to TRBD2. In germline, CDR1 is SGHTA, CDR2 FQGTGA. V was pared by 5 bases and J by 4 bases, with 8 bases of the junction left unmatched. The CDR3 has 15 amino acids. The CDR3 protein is CASSPTRGGPDTQYF. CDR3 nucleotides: TGTGCCAGCAGCCCCACCCGGGGGGGACCAGATACGCAGTATTTT.

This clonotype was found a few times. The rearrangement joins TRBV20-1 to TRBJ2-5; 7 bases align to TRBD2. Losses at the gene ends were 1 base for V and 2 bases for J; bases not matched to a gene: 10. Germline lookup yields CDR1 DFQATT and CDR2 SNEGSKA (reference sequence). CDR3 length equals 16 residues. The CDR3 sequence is CSARGLTGGIQETQYF. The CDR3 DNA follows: TGCAGTGCTAGAGGATTGACCGGGGGGATTCAAGAGACCCAGTACTTC.

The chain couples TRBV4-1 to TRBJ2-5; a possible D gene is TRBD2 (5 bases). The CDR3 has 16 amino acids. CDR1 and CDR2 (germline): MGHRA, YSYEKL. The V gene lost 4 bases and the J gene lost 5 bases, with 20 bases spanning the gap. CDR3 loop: CASSPIFSASGETQYF. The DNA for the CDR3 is TGCGCCAGCAGCCCTATATTCTCGGCATCGGGGGAGACCCAGTACTTC.

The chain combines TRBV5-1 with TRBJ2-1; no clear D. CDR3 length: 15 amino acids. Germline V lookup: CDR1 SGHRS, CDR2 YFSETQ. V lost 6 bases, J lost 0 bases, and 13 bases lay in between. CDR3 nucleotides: TGCGCCAGCACCAACGGACCTAGCTCCTACAATGAGCAGTTCTTC. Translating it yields CASTNGPSSYNEQFF.

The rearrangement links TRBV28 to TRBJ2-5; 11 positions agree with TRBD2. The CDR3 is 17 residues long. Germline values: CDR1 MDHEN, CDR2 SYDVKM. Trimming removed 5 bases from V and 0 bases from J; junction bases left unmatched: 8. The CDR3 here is CASSPLKTSGDQETQYF. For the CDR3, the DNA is TGTGCCAGCAGTCCCTTAAAGACTAGCGGGGACCAAGAGACCCAGTACTTC.

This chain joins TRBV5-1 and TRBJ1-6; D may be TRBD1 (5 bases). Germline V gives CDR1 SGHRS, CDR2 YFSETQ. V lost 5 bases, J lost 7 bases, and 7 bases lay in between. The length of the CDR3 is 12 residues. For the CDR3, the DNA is TGCGCCAGCAGGAGGGGAAATTCACCCCTCCACTTT. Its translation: CASRRGNSPLHF.

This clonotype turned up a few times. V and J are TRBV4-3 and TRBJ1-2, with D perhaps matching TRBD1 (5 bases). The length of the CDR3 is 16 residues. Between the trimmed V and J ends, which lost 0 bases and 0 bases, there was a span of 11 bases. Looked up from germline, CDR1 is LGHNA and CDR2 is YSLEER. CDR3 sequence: CASSQEFRASNYGYTF. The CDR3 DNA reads TGCGCCAGCAGCCAAGAGTTCAGGGCCTCTAACTATGGCTACACCTTC.